This T cell receptor beta chain was sequenced for a study of naive and memory T cell subsets. Study outcomes and limitations: Diversity fell and Gini index rose from naive through CM, EM, EMRA. Naive and memory repertoire findings lacked a ground truth for validation. Naive repertoires, especially CD8, held a few larger clonotypes, possibly memory cells re-expressing CD45RA.

An equimolar mix of two oligonucleotides served as the beta constant-region primer for TRBC1 and TRBC2. Ligated cDNA was amplified by four rounds of PCR with nested alpha and beta constant-region primers and SP2. Ligation attached a single-stranded oligonucleotide with a 12-nucleotide UMI and the SP2 primer to the cDNA 3' end. Each CDR3 protein gets one entry after TCRdb re-called the UMI-ligation and nested PCR reads with MiXCR. The sample lists about 160,000 distinct CDR3 sequences; roughly 23% were seen once. To note about this clonotype: What it recognizes is unknown.

This sequence was found in a human donor in good health. Material for sequencing was naive CD4+ T cells from blood.

The CDR3 loop reads CANHGGSGNTIYF. The CDR3 region has the DNA TGTGCCAACCATGGTGGCTCTGGAAACACCATATATTTT. V and J are TRBV11-3 and TRBJ1-3; D call uncertain. The CDR3 runs to 13 residues. The germline V gene encodes CDR1 SGHNT and CDR2 YENEEA. V gave up 10 bases and J gave up 0 bases, with 10 bases separating them. Full variable domain (remainder filled in from reference TRBV11-3 and TRBJ1-3): EAGVVQSPRYKIIEKKQPVAFWCNPISGHNTLYWYLQNLGQGPELLIRYENEEAVDDSQLPKDRFSAERLKGVDSTLKIQPAELGDSAVYLCANHGGSGNTIYFGEGSWLTVV.